The 23 T cell receptor beta chains listed next were all sequenced from one sample in a study of cytomegalovirus exposure and HLA in healthy donors. Primers: 60 Vbeta forward and 13 Jbeta reverse. The protocol was immunoSEQ multiplex PCR, while the TCRdb copy is restricted to in-frame clones and leaves out a portion. This table holds approximately 120,000 clones, about 80% found once. Material for sequencing was PBMCs. The receptors originated from a woman aged 45-65 years in good health and CMV-seropositive.

The genes are TRBV20-1 and TRBJ2-3, with 9 nucleotides matching TRBD1. Germline V CDR1 and CDR2: DFQATT, SNEGSKA (reference sequence). With 5 bases clipped from V and 9 bases from J, the junction kept 3 bases outside the gene matches. The length of the CDR3 is 11 residues. DNA for the CDR3: TGCAGTGCTGGTGGGACAGGGACGCAGTATTTT. Protein product: CSAGGTGTQYF.

The rearrangement joins TRBV7-2 to TRBJ1-5; D is unresolved. CDR3 size: 13 residues. V lost 5 bases to trimming and J lost 0 bases, with 5 bases between them. Germline V gene sequence: CDR1 SGHTA, CDR2 FQGNSA. CDR3 nucleotide sequence: TGTGCCAGCAGCCGCTATAGCAATCAGCCCCAGCATTTT. Amino acid sequence: CASSRYSNQPQHF.

V is TRBV14 and J is TRBJ2-7, with 8 bases fitting TRBD2. This CDR3 comprises 13 residues. The V segment lost 6 bases and the J segment 0 bases; nucleotides outside the gene matches: 1. From germline, CDR1 is SGHDN and CDR2 FVKESK. The CDR3 here is CASRRGASYEQYF. The DNA for the CDR3 is TGTGCCAGCAGGCGGGGGGCCTCCTACGAGCAGTACTTC.

J is TRBJ1-2 and V is TRBV5-8; tentative D call: TRBD1 (5 bases). Germline lookup yields CDR1 SGHTS and CDR2 YDEGEE. CDR3 length: 14 residues. With 2 bases removed from V and 4 bases from J, the gap between germline ends came to 12 bases. The chain's CDR3 is CASSFGGGVYGYTF. The CDR3 coding sequence is TGTGCCAGCAGCTTCGGGGGAGGGGTCTATGGCTACACCTTC.

Concerning this clone itself: The junction departs from germline at one end; a sequencing error may be responsible. The rearrangement joins TRBV2 to TRBJ2-4; TRBD2 aligns across 9 bases. CDR3 length: 14 amino acids. The germline V gene encodes CDR1 SNHLY and CDR2 FYNNEI. CDR3 in DNA: TGTGCCAGCAGTCGACTAGCGGTGAAAAACAGTCAGTACTTC. Amino acids: CASSRLAVKNSQYF.

The V gene is TRBV6-1, the J gene TRBJ2-5; 12 bases align to TRBD1. Germline CDR1 and CDR2: MNHNS and SASEGT. The CDR3 covers 15 residues. V lost 6 bases and J lost 5; bases outside the gene matches: 7. The CDR3 coding sequence is TGTGCCAGCAGGATGGGACAGGGGGCATGGGAGACCCAGTACTTC. The encoded protein is CASRMGQGAWETQYF.

This chain links TRBV9 with TRBJ1-2; TRBD1 is a possible D gene (6 bases). From germline, CDR1 is SGDLS and CDR2 YYNGEE. This CDR3 region has 13 residues. V gave up 6 bases and J gave up 2 bases, with 11 bases separating them. CDR3 DNA sequence: TGTGCCAGCACCGAAACAGGGAACTATGGCTACACCTTC. Translating gives CASTETGNYGYTF.

This rearrangement joins TRBV7-9 to TRBJ2-1, with 11 bases that match TRBD2. V was pared by 4 bases and J by 9 bases, with 11 bases of the junction left unmatched. There are 16 residues in the CDR3. CDR1 and CDR2 (germline): SEHNR, FQNEAQ (reference sequence). CDR3 residues: CASSSPSSGGASEQFF. The CDR3, as DNA: TGTGCCAGCAGCTCTCCGAGTAGCGGGGGGGCCAGTGAGCAGTTCTTC.

This rearrangement joins TRBV5-6 to TRBJ2-5; a weak D match, TRBD2 (6 bases). There are 16 residues in the CDR3. Germline V gene data show CDR1 as SGHDT and CDR2 as YYEEEE. The V gene lost 0 bases and the J gene lost 4 bases, with 16 bases spanning the gap. The CDR3 nucleotides read TGTGCCAGCAGCTTGGGGGGGGTCAGGGCGAGAGAGACCCAGTACTTC. This gives the protein CASSLGGVRARETQYF.

The gene calls are TRBV4-3 and TRBJ2-3, with D uncertain. V lost 0 bases and J lost 9, with 13 bases in between. Germline loops: CDR1 LGHNA, CDR2 YSLEER. The CDR3 extends over 14 amino acids. The CDR3 protein is CASSQDSSVKTQYF. The DNA for the CDR3 is TGCGCCAGCAGCCAAGATTCGTCGGTCAAGACGCAGTATTTT.

This clone occurred a few times. This chain uses TRBV21-1 with TRBJ2-1; the table assigns TRBD2, which was not confirmed against the DNA. TRBV21-1 is classified as a pseudogene. The CDR3 contains 17 residues. The CDR3 loop is CASSQNNGTRVGNEQFF. DNA of the CDR3: TGTGCCAGCAGCCAGAATAACGGGACTAGGGTAGGCAATGAGCAGTTCTTC.

This clone is a singleton in its sample. The chain is built from TRBV7-2 and TRBJ2-1, with D maybe TRBD1 (6 bases). V was cut by 1 base and J by 8 bases, with 18 bases left in between. Germline CDR1 and CDR2: SGHTA and FQGNSA. The CDR3 consists of 16 residues. CDR3 residues: CASSLGGRTLRDEQFF. CDR3 DNA: TGTGCCAGCAGCTTAGGGGGGCGGACTCTCCGGGATGAGCAGTTCTTC.

J is TRBJ1-5 and V is TRBV14; no definite D call. With 3 bases removed from V and 2 bases from J, the gap between germline ends came to 5 bases. Germline-derived CDR1 and CDR2 are SGHDN and FVKESK. The CDR3 sequence is 13 residues long. The CDR3 spells CASSHSGNQPQHF. The CDR3 region has the DNA TGTGCCAGCAGCCACAGTGGCAATCAGCCCCAGCATTTT.

The rearrangement uses TRBV6-5 and TRBJ2-5; TRBD1 agrees at 10 bases. The CDR3 sequence is 15 residues long. Trimming at V came to 6 bases and at J to 4 bases, leaving 8 bases not matched to a gene. Germline CDR1 and CDR2: MNHEY and SVGAGI. In DNA form, the CDR3 reads TGTGCCAGCAGCCCAGGACAGGGGGATTCAGAGACCCAGTACTTC. As protein: CASSPGQGDSETQYF.

The V gene is TRBV11-2, the J gene TRBJ2-3; 8 bases match TRBD2. CDR3 length: 17 amino acids. V lost 2 bases to trimming and J lost 3 bases; unmatched junction nucleotides: 10. Looked up from germline, CDR1 is SGHAT and CDR2 is FQNNGV. CDR3 nucleotide sequence: TGTGCCAGCAGCTTACTGGTTCGGGGGGGCGGGACAGATACGCAGTATTTT. Amino acids: CASSLLVRGGGTDTQYF.

The chain uses TRBV27 and TRBJ1-1; TRBD1 aligns across 7 bases. Germline loops: CDR1 MNHEY, CDR2 SMNVEV (reference sequence). This CDR3 is 13 amino acids long. V shed 4 bases, J shed 3 bases, and the junction held 2 bases outside the gene matches. The CDR3 DNA sequence: TGTGCCAGCAGTTCGACAGGGCACACTGAAGCTTTCTTT. This gives the protein CASSSTGHTEAFF.

The J gene is TRBJ2-2, the V gene TRBV5-1, with 9 bases identical to TRBD1. Germline lookup yields CDR1 SGHRS and CDR2 YFSETQ. V shed 1 base and J 1 base; nucleotides not matched to a gene: 5. The CDR3 is made up of 17 amino acids. Here the CDR3 DNA reads TGCGCCAGCAGCTTGAACTACAGGGGGCGGAACACCGGGGAGCTGTTTTTT. Amino acids: CASSLNYRGRNTGELFF.

The V call is TRBV5-6, the J call TRBJ2-7; TRBD2 matches 14 bases. The CDR3 runs to 15 residues. The germline V gene encodes CDR1 SGHDT and CDR2 YYEEEE. Unmatched junction bases numbered 4, after V lost 5 bases and J lost 3 bases. The CDR3 coding sequence is TGTGCCAGCAGTGCGGGACTAGCGGGAGTCTACGAGCAGTACTTC. Its protein product is CASSAGLAGVYEQYF.

This chain joins TRBV2 and TRBJ2-3; 8 bases line up with TRBD1. V shed 8 bases, J shed 5 bases, and the junction held 15 bases outside the gene matches. CDR3 size: 16 residues. The germline gives CDR1 SNHLY, CDR2 FYNNEI. CDR3 sequence reads: CASFNRGTGRGDTQYF. The CDR3 DNA is TGTGCCAGCTTCAACCGAGGGACAGGAAGGGGAGATACGCAGTATTTT. The full variable domain, in which reference TRBV2 and TRBJ2-3 provide the parts outside the CDR3, is EPEVTQTPSHQVTQMGQEVILRCVPISNHLYFYWYRQILGQKVEFLVSFYNNEISEKSEIFDDQFSVERPDGSNFTLKIRSTKLEDSAMYFCASFNRGTGRGDTQYFGPGTRLTVL.

The genes are TRBV7-2 and TRBJ1-6, with D perhaps matching TRBD1 (5 bases). Deletions cut 2 bases from V and 9 bases from J, with 11 bases between. This CDR3 comprises 14 residues. Germline CDR1 is SGHTA and CDR2 is FQGNSA. CDR3 DNA: TGTGCCAGCAGCTTATTAGCAAGGGGTTCACCCCTCCACTTT. Amino acid sequence: CASSLLARGSPLHF.

V is TRBV7-6 and J is TRBJ1-2, with a weak D call TRBD1 (5 bases). The CDR3 is made up of 13 amino acids. V lost 3 bases to trimming and J lost 7 bases, with 12 bases between them. CDR1 SGHVS and CDR2 FNYEAQ come from the germline V gene. The CDR3 sequence: CASSLGQGLGYTF. CDR3 DNA: TGTGCCAGCAGCTTGGGCCAGGGCCTTGGCTACACCTTC.

The chain's CDR3 is CASSSDRGNEQFF. CDR3 nucleotides: TGTGCCAGCAGTTCCGACAGGGGCAATGAGCAGTTCTTC. The chain is built from TRBV6-1 and TRBJ2-1; 8 bases are a match to TRBD1. Germline assignment: CDR1 MNHNS and CDR2 SASEGT. The V segment lost 5 bases and the J segment 6 bases; nucleotides outside the gene matches: 3. The CDR3 is made up of 13 amino acids.

This clone was recorded once. This chain uses TRBV7-2 with TRBJ1-2; no clear D gene. Germline V CDR1 and CDR2: SGHTA, FQGNSA. Trimming took 5 bases from V and 1 from J, leaving 14 bases between them. The CDR3 runs to 15 residues. In DNA form, the CDR3 reads TGTGCCAGCAGCGAGGATTTGGCATTTAACTATGGCTACACCTTC. It yields the protein CASSEDLAFNYGYTF.